A single sample gave rise to the 30 T cell receptor beta chains below, sequenced in a study of T cell responses to AZD1222 COVID-19 vaccine. Clones were sequenced by immunoSEQ multiplex PCR, and TCRdb holds only the in-frame ones, with some missing. The repertoire holds around 120,000 clones, with 92% as singletons. The material was peripheral blood, obtained on day 0 of AZD1222 vaccination. These receptors were collected from an adult in good health.

The CDR3 loop is CASSLSSGSEQYF. As DNA, the CDR3 is TGTGCCAGCAGTTTATCGTCGGGTAGCGAGCAGTACTTC. The chain is built from TRBV27 and TRBJ2-7; D is undetermined. The CDR3 sequence is 13 residues long. V dropped 0 bases and J dropped 6 bases, with 9 bases sitting between them. Germline V gives CDR1 MNHEY, CDR2 SMNVEV (reference sequence).

The chain has TRBV19 and TRBJ1-1, with D hard to call. Looked up from germline, CDR1 is LNHDA and CDR2 is SQIVND (reference sequence). The CDR3 has 13 residues. V was shortened by 6 bases and J by 5 bases, with 13 bases between the two germline ends. The CDR3: CASRPPGSTEAFF. The DNA for the CDR3 is TGTGCCAGTAGGCCCCCCGGGAGTACTGAAGCTTTCTTT.

This clone was seen just once. This sequence joins TRBV7-2 and TRBJ2-5; possible D gene TRBD2, 6 bases. Germline V lookup: CDR1 SGHTA, CDR2 FQGNSA. V lost 5 bases and J 1 base, leaving 23 bases between the germline ends. The CDR3 loop spans 18 amino acids. The chain's CDR3 is CASSPSELPGAGQETQYF. In DNA, the CDR3 is TGTGCCAGCAGCCCGAGTGAGCTACCGGGAGCTGGCCAAGAGACCCAGTACTTC.

This chain links TRBV9 with TRBJ2-1; 9 nucleotides match TRBD2. J was trimmed by 7 bases and V by 1 base; bases with no gene match: 6. Germline lookup yields CDR1 SGDLS and CDR2 YYNGEE. There are 15 residues in the CDR3. CDR3 bases: TGTGCCAGCAGCGTATCGTGGACTAGCGTTAATGAGCAGTTCTTC. This codes for CASSVSWTSVNEQFF.

The V call is TRBV28, the J call TRBJ1-5; D remains unclear. The CDR3 totals 11 residues. Trimming removed 3 bases at V and 9 bases at J, with 6 bases between. Germline CDR1 is MDHEN and CDR2 is SYDVKM. The CDR3 protein is CASSLMWPQHF. In nucleotides, the CDR3 is TGTGCCAGCAGTTTGATGTGGCCCCAGCATTTT. The entire variable domain, with the rest obtained from reference TRBV28 and TRBJ1-5, is as follows: DVKVTQSSRYLVKRTGEKVFLECVQDMDHENMFWYRQDPGLGLRLIYFSYDVKMKEKGDIPEGYSVSREKKERFSLILESASTNQTSMYLCASSLMWPQHFGDGTRLSIL.

The chain carries TRBV15 and TRBJ2-7; D remains unclear. CDR3 length: 11 residues. The germline V gene encodes CDR1 LNHNV and CDR2 YYDKDF (reference sequence). Trimming cost V 1 base and J 9 bases, with 7 bases left between them. The CDR3 loop is CATSRGAGQYF. The DNA of the CDR3 is TGTGCCACCAGCAGAGGAGCAGGGCAGTACTTC.

V gene TRBV6-2 or TRBV6-3 combines with J gene TRBJ2-7, with D maybe TRBD1 (5 bases). The V end lost 6 bases, the J end lost 2 bases, and 17 bases lay between the germline ends. CDR1 and CDR2 (germline): MNHEY, SVGEGT. CDR3 length: 15 residues. CDR3 amino acids: CASSPFGHRTYEQYF. CDR3 sequence (DNA): TGTGCCAGCAGCCCATTTGGACACCGTACCTACGAGCAGTACTTC.

The gene calls are TRBV7-9 and TRBJ2-1; TRBD2 might be the D (5 bases). This CDR3 region has 13 residues. Trimming cost V 8 bases and J 4 bases, with 12 bases left between them. Germline CDR1 is SEHNR and CDR2 is FQNEAQ (reference sequence). CDR3 in amino acids: CASGAREYNEQFF. CDR3 sequence (DNA): TGTGCCAGCGGCGCTCGGGAATACAATGAGCAGTTCTTC.

The chain joins TRBV4-1 to TRBJ1-4, with 7 positions matching TRBD1. With 1 base clipped from V and 7 bases from J, the junction kept 6 bases outside the gene matches. Germline V gene data show CDR1 as MGHRA and CDR2 as YSYEKL. The CDR3 runs 15 residues. The CDR3 reads CASSQVSGGSEKLFF. CDR3 sequence (DNA): TGCGCCAGCAGCCAAGTCTCAGGGGGGAGTGAAAAACTGTTTTTT.

The V call is TRBV3-1 (or the pseudogene TRBV3-2), the J call TRBJ1-2, with D tentatively TRBD1 (5 bases). The CDR3 is 14 residues long. V dropped 1 base and J dropped 1 base, with 7 bases sitting between them. The V gene's germline CDR1 is LGHDT and CDR2 YNNKEL (reference sequence). DNA of the CDR3: TGTGCCAGCAGCCAAGGACAGTTTAACTATGGCTACACCTTC. Translating it yields CASSQGQFNYGYTF.

The V gene is TRBV12-3 or TRBV12-4, the J gene TRBJ2-7, with D tentatively TRBD1 (5 bases). The CDR3 has 13 amino acids. The V end lost 5 bases, the J end lost 3 bases, and 11 bases lay between the germline ends. CDR3 DNA: TGTGCCAGCAGTGCCGACAGCTACTACGAGCAGTACTTC. Translated, it gives CASSADSYYEQYF.

The chain links TRBV7-9 to TRBJ1-1; the match to TRBD1 covers 12 bases. The CDR3 extends over 13 amino acids. Germline V gene sequence: CDR1 SEHNR, CDR2 FQNEAQ (reference sequence). V shed 8 bases and J 5 bases; nucleotides not matched to a gene: 3. The chain's CDR3 is CASWGQGATEAFF. In nucleotides, the CDR3 is TGTGCCAGCTGGGGACAGGGGGCAACTGAAGCTTTCTTT.

V usage is TRBV13 and J usage is TRBJ1-5; 7 nucleotides line up with TRBD1. Germline CDR1 PRHDT, CDR2 FYEKMQ (reference sequence). CDR3 length: 13 amino acids. V shed 5 bases and J 4 bases; nucleotides not matched to a gene: 2. CDR3 bases: TGTGCCAGCAGCCCGACAGGGAATCAGCCCCAGCATTTT. This translates into CASSPTGNQPQHF.

This rearrangement joins TRBV10-3 to TRBJ1-6; D is undetermined. Germline values: CDR1 ENHRY, CDR2 SYGVKD. This CDR3 spans 16 amino acids. The germline V and J ends were trimmed by 4 bases and 0 bases, with 10 bases remaining between them. CDR3 protein: CAISGRASSYNSPLHF. CDR3 nucleotides: TGTGCCATCAGTGGTAGGGCGAGCTCCTATAATTCACCCCTCCACTTT.

This chain links TRBV4-3 with TRBJ2-5, with D perhaps matching TRBD2 (6 bases). The V gene lost 0 bases and the J gene lost 1 base, with 12 bases spanning the gap. Germline CDR1 and CDR2: LGHNA and YSLEER. This CDR3 region has 16 residues. In DNA, the CDR3 is TGCGCCAGCAGCCAAGATGGCGGGACTTTCCAAGAGACCCAGTACTTC. Its translation is CASSQDGGTFQETQYF.

This clone was seen a single time. V is TRBV19 and J is TRBJ1-5; D is undetermined. Germline CDR1 LNHDA, CDR2 SQIVND (reference sequence). The length of the CDR3 is 14 residues. Deletions cut 3 bases from V and 6 bases from J, with 12 bases between. The CDR3: CASSIGSYGQPQHF. For the CDR3, the DNA is TGTGCCAGTAGTATCGGCAGCTACGGTCAGCCCCAGCATTTT.

This chain connects TRBV3-1 (or the pseudogene TRBV3-2) to TRBJ1-6; 8 bases match TRBD1. Germline V lookup: CDR1 LGHDT, CDR2 YNNKEL (reference sequence). V dropped 1 base and J dropped 8; count of bases not matched to a gene: 1. This CDR3 is built from 14 residues. This CDR3 reads CASSQGTGHSPLHF. CDR3 coding DNA: TGTGCCAGCAGCCAAGGGACAGGGCATTCACCCCTCCACTTT.

This clone was counted a few times. CDR3 region: CASSRGDLRTSPLHF. The CDR3 DNA sequence: TGTGCCAGCAGTCGGGGGGATTTACGGACTTCACCCCTCCACTTT. The chain links TRBV27 to TRBJ1-6; possible D gene TRBD1, 5 bases. Deletions cut 5 bases from V and 9 bases from J, with 17 bases between. The CDR3 runs 15 residues. Germline V lookup: CDR1 MNHEY, CDR2 SMNVEV (reference sequence).

The rearrangement links TRBV18 to TRBJ2-3; a weak D match, TRBD1 (5 bases). V gave up 3 bases and J gave up 2 bases, with 15 bases separating them. The CDR3 is 16 residues long. The germline V gene encodes CDR1 KGHSH and CDR2 LQKENI. The CDR3 DNA follows: TGTGCCAGCTCACCTGCACGGACAACCATCACAGATACGCAGTATTTT. Amino acids: CASSPARTTITDTQYF.

In its sample, this clone was seen once. This chain connects TRBV10-3 to TRBJ1-5, with TRBD1 as a possible D gene (5 bases). CDR1 ENHRY and CDR2 SYGVKD come from the germline V gene. This CDR3 contains 18 residues. The ends were cut back, 3 bases at V and 0 bases at J, with 18 bases in the middle. Here the CDR3 DNA reads TGTGCCATCAGTGAATTTGGGACCCAGGCGGGTAGCAATCAGCCCCAGCATTTT. This sequence encodes CAISEFGTQAGSNQPQHF.

The V call is TRBV7-2, the J call TRBJ2-3; 10 nucleotides match TRBD2. The CDR3 is 18 amino acids. Trimming removed 1 base from V and 0 bases from J; junction bases left unmatched: 7. Germline lookup yields CDR1 SGHTA and CDR2 FQGNSA. CDR3: CASSLELAGSYSTDTQYF. DNA of the CDR3: TGTGCCAGCAGCTTAGAACTAGCGGGGTCCTATAGCACAGATACGCAGTATTTT.

This rearrangement joins TRBV5-1 to TRBJ1-1; 7 bases are shared with TRBD1. This CDR3 is 16 amino acids long. The junction had 12 bases not matched to a gene; V was cut back by 2 bases and J by 5 bases. Germline V lookup: CDR1 SGHRS, CDR2 YFSETQ. This chain's CDR3 is CASSFDRTGEGTEAFF. The CDR3 DNA follows: TGCGCCAGCAGCTTCGACCGAACAGGGGAAGGTACTGAAGCTTTCTTT.

The gene calls are TRBV6-2 or TRBV6-3 and TRBJ1-4; no firm D call. Per germline, CDR1 MNHEY and CDR2 SVGEGT. This CDR3 has 15 residues. Trimming took off 2 bases at V and 11 bases at J, with 18 bases between the two ends. CDR3 sequence (DNA): TGTGCCAGCAGTTACAACAGCGCTGACGGGTGGAAACTGTTTTTT. Its translation is CASSYNSADGWKLFF.

The V gene is TRBV5-6, the J gene TRBJ2-1, with TRBD2 identical over 7 bases. The CDR3 is made up of 15 amino acids. The V gene end was trimmed by 1 base and the J gene end by 6 bases; junction bases not matched to a gene: 7. Per germline, CDR1 SGHDT and CDR2 YYEEEE. Here the CDR3 DNA reads TGTGCCAGCAGCTTGTTTCCTTCGGGGGGCAATGAGCAGTTCTTC. Translated, it gives CASSLFPSGGNEQFF.

This clone has a single count. The genes are TRBV4-3 and TRBJ1-4, with D perhaps matching TRBD1 (6 bases). Trimming removed 0 bases at V and 5 bases at J, with 13 bases between. The CDR3 runs 16 residues. The germline CDR1 and CDR2 sequences are LGHNA and YSLEER. This chain's CDR3 is CASSQDRTEVNEKLFF. DNA for the CDR3: TGCGCCAGCAGCCAAGATAGGACAGAGGTAAATGAAAAACTGTTTTTT.

V gene TRBV19 combines with J gene TRBJ1-2, with TRBD1 matching over 8 bases. Germline trimming cut 8 bases from V and 6 bases from J; bases unmatched to any gene: 8. This CDR3 region has 13 residues. Germline CDR1 reads LNHDA; CDR2 reads SQIVND (reference sequence). The CDR3 loop is CASGLQGAHGYTF. CDR3 coding DNA: TGTGCCAGTGGCCTCCAGGGGGCGCATGGCTACACCTTC.

The V gene is TRBV5-4, the J gene TRBJ1-6; 8 bases are shared with TRBD1. Germline loops: CDR1 SGHNT, CDR2 YYREEE (reference sequence). The V and J ends lost 0 bases and 7 bases, in that order; junction bases with no gene match: 0. The CDR3 totals 14 residues. The CDR3 is CASSLDRGNSPLHF. The CDR3 region has the DNA TGTGCCAGCAGCTTGGACAGGGGGAATTCACCCCTCCACTTT.

CDR3 nucleotide sequence: TGTGCCAGCAGCCAAGACCCAGGGGCGCGGGGCTACACCTTC. It is translated as CASSQDPGARGYTF. The V and J genes are TRBV3-1 (or the pseudogene TRBV3-2) and TRBJ1-2; tentative D call: TRBD1 (6 bases). The CDR3 length is 14 residues. Germline CDR1 reads LGHDT; CDR2 reads YNNKEL (reference sequence). The germline V and J ends were trimmed by 0 bases and 8 bases, with 13 bases remaining between them.

V usage is TRBV27 and J usage is TRBJ2-7, with 8 nucleotides matching TRBD2. The CDR3 contains 15 residues. J lost 4 bases, V lost 5 bases, and 10 bases had no gene match. Germline V CDR1 and CDR2: MNHEY, SMNVEV (reference sequence). The DNA for the CDR3 is TGTGCCAGCAGTCTCACGGGGGGGGCAGGATACGAGCAGTACTTC. It encodes CASSLTGGAGYEQYF.

The chain has TRBV27 and TRBJ2-1; TRBD2 matches at 8 bases. Germline lookup yields CDR1 MNHEY and CDR2 SMNVEV (reference sequence). V gave up 8 bases and J gave up 8 bases; unmatched junction bases: 5. The CDR3 is 12 residues long. CDR3 sequence: CASGWTSHEQFF. The CDR3 DNA reads TGTGCCAGCGGGTGGACTAGCCATGAGCAGTTCTTC.